This T cell receptor beta chain was recorded in a study of blood T cell repertoires in COVID-19. The CDR3 has 16 residues. V was pared by 0 bases and J by 0 bases, with 4 bases of the junction left unmatched. Germline V gives CDR1 SGDLS, CDR2 YYNGEE. TCRdb's copy holds only in-frame clones and misses some; the assay was immunoSEQ multiplex PCR. The table has 30,000 to 45,000 clones, over 70% seen once. The sequence derives from a man older than 75 with active or convalescent COVID-19. The chain combines TRBV9 with TRBJ2-3; TRBD2 matches 7 bases. Input material: peripheral blood. The CDR3 bases are TGTGCCAGCAGCGTAGTCGGGGGGACTAGCACAGATACGCAGTATTTT. As protein: CASSVVGGTSTDTQYF.